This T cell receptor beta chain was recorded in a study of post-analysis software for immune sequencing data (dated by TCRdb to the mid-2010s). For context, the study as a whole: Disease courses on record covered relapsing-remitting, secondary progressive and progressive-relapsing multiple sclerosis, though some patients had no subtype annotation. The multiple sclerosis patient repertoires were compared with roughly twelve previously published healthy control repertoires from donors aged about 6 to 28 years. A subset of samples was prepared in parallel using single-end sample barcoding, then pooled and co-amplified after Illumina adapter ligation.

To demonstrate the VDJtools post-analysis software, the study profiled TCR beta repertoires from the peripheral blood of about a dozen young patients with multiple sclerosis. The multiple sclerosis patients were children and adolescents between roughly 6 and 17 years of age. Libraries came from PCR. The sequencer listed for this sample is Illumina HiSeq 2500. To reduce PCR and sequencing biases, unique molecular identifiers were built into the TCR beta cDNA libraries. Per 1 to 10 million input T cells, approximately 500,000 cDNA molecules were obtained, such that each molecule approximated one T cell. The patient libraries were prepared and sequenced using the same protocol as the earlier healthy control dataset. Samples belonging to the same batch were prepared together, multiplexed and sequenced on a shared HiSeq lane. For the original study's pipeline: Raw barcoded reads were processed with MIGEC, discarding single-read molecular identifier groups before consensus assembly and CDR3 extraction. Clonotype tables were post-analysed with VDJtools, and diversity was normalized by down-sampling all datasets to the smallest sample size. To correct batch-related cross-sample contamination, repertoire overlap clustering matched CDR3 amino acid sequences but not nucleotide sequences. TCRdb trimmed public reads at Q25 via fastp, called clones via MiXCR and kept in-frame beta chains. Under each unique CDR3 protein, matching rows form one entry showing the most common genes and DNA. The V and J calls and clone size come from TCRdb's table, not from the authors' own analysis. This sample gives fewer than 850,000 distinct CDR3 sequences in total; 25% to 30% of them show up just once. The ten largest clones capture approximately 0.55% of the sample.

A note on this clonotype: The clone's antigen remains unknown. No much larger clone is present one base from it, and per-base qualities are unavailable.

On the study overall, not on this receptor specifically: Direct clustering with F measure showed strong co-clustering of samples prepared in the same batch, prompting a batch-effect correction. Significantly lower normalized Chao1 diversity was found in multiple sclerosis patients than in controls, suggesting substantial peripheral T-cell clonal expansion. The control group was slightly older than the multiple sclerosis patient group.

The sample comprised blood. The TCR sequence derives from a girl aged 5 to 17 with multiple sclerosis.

The sequence in DNA is TGTGCCAGCAGTTTACGCTCGGGGGGCCCTGGCTACACCTTC. Its amino acids are CASSLRSGGPGYTF. The sequence joins TRBV28 to TRBJ1-2, and perhaps TRBD1 as D gene, on 6 matching bases. The CDR3 measures 14 amino acids from cysteine to phenylalanine. The DNA shown is the 42-base CDR3, in frame from base 1. Reading the germline V gene gives CDR1 MDHEN and CDR2 SYDVKM. V lost 2 bases and J lost 7 bases; the stretch between them is 14 bases long.